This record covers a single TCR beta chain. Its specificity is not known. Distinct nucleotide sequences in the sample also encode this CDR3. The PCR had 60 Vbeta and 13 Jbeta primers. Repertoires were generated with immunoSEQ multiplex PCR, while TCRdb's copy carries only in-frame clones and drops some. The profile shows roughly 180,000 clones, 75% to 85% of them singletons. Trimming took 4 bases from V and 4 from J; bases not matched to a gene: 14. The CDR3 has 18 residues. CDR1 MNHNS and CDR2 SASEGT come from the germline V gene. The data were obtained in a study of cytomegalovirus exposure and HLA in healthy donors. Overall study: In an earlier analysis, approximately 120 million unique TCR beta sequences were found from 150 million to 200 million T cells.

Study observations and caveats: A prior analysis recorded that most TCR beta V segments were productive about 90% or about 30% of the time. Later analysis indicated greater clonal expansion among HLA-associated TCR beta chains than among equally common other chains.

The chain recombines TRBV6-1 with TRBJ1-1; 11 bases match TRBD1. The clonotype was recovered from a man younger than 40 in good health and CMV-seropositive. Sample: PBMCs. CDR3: CASSAFGPGQGDVTEAFF. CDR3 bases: TGTGCCAGCAGTGCCTTCGGCCCGGGACAGGGGGATGTCACTGAAGCTTTCTTT.